This T cell receptor beta chain was captured by sequencing in a study of blood T cell repertoires in COVID-19. Study context: The samples span acute and convalescent COVID-19 from the United States, Italy and Spain.

Per the study methods: It was from reference gene primer amplification that nucleated cell counts were estimated. Only in-frame clones appear in the TCRdb table, and some are missing; sequencing was by immunoSEQ multiplex PCR. That table furnishes V, J and clone size, whereas the DNA furnished D and trimming. Of some 350,000 clones listed, over 75% are singletons. The study drew participants aged about 18 to 89 years from approximately 23 US areas. The CDR3 consists of 15 residues. J gave up 2 bases and V 4 bases, and 4 bases lay outside the gene matches. Germline lookup yields CDR1 KGHDR and CDR2 SFDVKD.

The sequencing input was PBMCs or T cells enriched from blood (not recorded which). The rearrangement links TRBV24-1 to TRBJ2-1; TRBD2 agrees at 7 bases. The sequence came from a man aged 25 to 45 who had recovered from COVID-19. The chain's CDR3 is CATSEGRGAYNEQFF. DNA for the CDR3: TGTGCCACCAGTGAGGGTCGGGGGGCCTACAATGAGCAGTTCTTC.